This TCR beta chain was documented in a study of shared clonotypes between healthy human individuals. General study results and limits: When naive CD4 clonotypes were compared across a handful of donors, approximately 5% were shared.

This clone appeared once. Its antigen is not identified. Measured with immunoSEQ multiplex PCR; TCRdb has only the in-frame clones, and not every one. The data contain around 1.5 million clones, approximately 98% of them singletons. Donors had no recently reported acute infections or vaccinations and were HIV-negative. This TCR was sampled from a man younger than 45 in good health. Sequenced sample: naive CD4+ T cells sorted from blood. The subset was: CD45RA+ positively selected.

CDR3: CSVLGGGNTGELFF. The CDR3 region has the DNA TGCAGCGTCCTTGGTGGGGGTAACACCGGGGAGCTGTTTTTT. This sequence joins TRBV29-1 and TRBJ2-2; D assignment may be TRBD1 or TRBD2 (5 bases each). CDR3 length equals 14 residues. V was pared by 6 bases and J by 2 bases, with 13 bases between. Germline values: CDR1 SQVTM, CDR2 ANQGSEA.